One and the same sample provided the 27 T cell receptor beta chains below, sequenced in a study of response to subunit inactivated influenza vaccine. TCRdb itself ran the RT-PCR reads through MiXCR, one entry per CDR3 protein. The data hold about 160,000 distinct CDR3 sequences, with approximately 11% observed a single time. Specimen: non-naive T cells sorted from PBMCs, collected 35 to 45 days after vaccination. The receptors were sampled from a middle-aged man who received an inactivated influenza vaccine.

This clonotype was seen more than once but under ten times. CDR3 nucleotides: TGTGCCAGCAGTTTTGACGAGGTGGGGGCCGGGGAGCTGTTTTTT. This translates into CASSFDEVGAGELFF. The chain combines TRBV27 with TRBJ2-2, with D possibly being TRBD1 or TRBD2 (5 bases each). Germline V lookup: CDR1 MNHEY, CDR2 SMNVEV (reference sequence). The CDR3 sequence is 15 residues long. V was clipped by 3 bases and J by 6 bases, with 14 bases between them.

The rearrangement links TRBV28 to TRBJ1-6, with TRBD1 as a possible D gene (6 bases). The CDR3 is 14 amino acids. Trimming stripped 10 bases from V and 9 bases from J, with 19 bases between. CDR1 and CDR2 from the germline V gene are MDHEN and SYDVKM. CDR3 sequence reads: CAIHAGVGGSPLHF. CDR3 bases: TGTGCCATCCACGCAGGGGTTGGGGGTTCACCCCTCCACTTT.

About this clonotype itself: An end of the junction differs from the germline gene, which may be a read error. This chain links TRBV5-1 with TRBJ1-4; the D is unclear. CDR3 size: 14 residues. Germline lookup yields CDR1 SGHRS and CDR2 YFSETQ. The CDR3 coding sequence is TGCGCCAGCAGCTTGCGGGGAATGGGTGAAAAACCGTTTTTT. Translation gives CASSLRGMGEKPFF.

The chain has TRBV13 and TRBJ2-2, with TRBD1 matching 7 bases. CDR1 is PRHDT, CDR2 FYEKMQ, per germline (reference sequence). V lost 3 bases to trimming and J lost 3 bases; unmatched junction nucleotides: 7. CDR3 size: 16 residues. CDR3 sequence (DNA): TGTGCCAGCAGCTTTCAAAAGGGGGCGTACACCGGGGAGCTGTTTTTT. Amino acids: CASSFQKGAYTGELFF.

The rearrangement links TRBV18 to TRBJ2-2, with TRBD1 matching over 7 bases. V lost 6 bases, J lost 4 bases, and 5 bases stayed unmatched. The germline gives CDR1 KGHSH, CDR2 LQKENI. There are 14 residues in the CDR3. DNA for the CDR3: TGTGCCAGCTCCGTACAGGGGACCACCGGGGAGCTGTTTTTT. It translates to CASSVQGTTGELFF.

In this sample, this clonotype turned up a few times. The gene calls are TRBV28 and TRBJ2-7; D gene unclear. The V end lost 5 bases, the J end lost 0 bases, and 17 bases lay between the germline ends. The length of the CDR3 is 16 residues. Germline V gene lookup returns CDR1 MDHEN and CDR2 SYDVKM. As DNA, the CDR3 is TGTGCCAGCAGTCTCGCTTACCAGCGCCACTCCTACGAGCAGTACTTC. This translates into CASSLAYQRHSYEQYF.

This clonotype was observed a handful of times. The rearrangement joins TRBV28 to TRBJ2-1; D remains ambiguous. CDR3 length: 16 residues. V was pared by 6 bases and J by 2 bases, with 17 bases between. Germline values: CDR1 MDHEN, CDR2 SYDVKM. The CDR3 loop reads CASSTRTPTPYNEQFF. In nucleotides, the CDR3 is TGTGCCAGCAGCACCCGGACGCCGACCCCCTACAATGAGCAGTTCTTC.

This sequence joins TRBV7-2 and TRBJ1-2, with D unclear. V was cut by 1 base and J by 7 bases, with 4 bases left in between. CDR3 length: 11 amino acids. Germline V lookup: CDR1 SGHTA, CDR2 FQGNSA. The CDR3 sequence: CASSLDVGYTF. CDR3 DNA: TGTGCCAGCAGCTTAGACGTTGGCTACACCTTC. The variable domain in full, with the rest retrieved from reference TRBV7-2 and TRBJ1-2, is GAGVSQSPSNKVTEKGKDVELRCDPISGHTALYWYRQSLGQGLEFLIYFQGNSAPDKSGLPSDRFSAERTGGSVSTLTIQRTQQEDSAVYLCASSLDVGYTFGSGTRLTVV.

The sample holds a few counts of this clonotype. The chain joins TRBV4-3 to TRBJ2-2; TRBD1 is a possible D gene (5 bases). V was clipped by 0 bases and J by 8 bases, with 19 bases between them. Per germline, CDR1 LGHNA and CDR2 YSLEER. CDR3 length equals 17 residues. This chain's CDR3 is CASSQESNTLRTGELFF. CDR3 coding DNA: TGCGCCAGCAGCCAAGAAAGTAACACCCTCCGGACAGGGGAGCTGTTTTTT.

The chain recombines TRBV24-1 with TRBJ2-3; possibly TRBD1 for D (7 bases). The ends were cut back, 3 bases at V and 1 base at J, with 16 bases in the middle. Germline V lookup: CDR1 KGHDR, CDR2 SFDVKD. The length of the CDR3 is 17 residues. CDR3 region: CATSDQIAGQRTDTQYF. The CDR3 DNA is TGTGCCACCAGTGATCAGATCGCGGGACAGCGCACAGATACGCAGTATTTT.

This clonotype was found a few times. This rearrangement joins TRBV5-1 to TRBJ2-7; 8 bases match TRBD1. Per the germline V gene, CDR1 is SGHRS and CDR2 is YFSETQ. The CDR3 has 13 residues. The V gene end was trimmed by 5 bases and the J gene end by 7 bases; junction bases not matched to a gene: 8. In DNA form, the CDR3 reads TGCGCCAGCAGTATCGGGACAGGCGAAGAGCAGTACTTC. Protein product: CASSIGTGEEQYF.

This clonotype was seen a few times. The V and J genes are TRBV6-1 and TRBJ2-5; TRBD1 matches at 7 bases. CDR3 length: 14 residues. The ends lost 1 base at V and 4 bases at J; junction bases unmatched: 3. Germline V CDR1 and CDR2: MNHNS, SASEGT. This CDR3 reads CASSEGHRGETQYF. In DNA form, the CDR3 reads TGTGCCAGCAGTGAAGGACACAGGGGAGAGACCCAGTACTTC.

This clonotype was recorded only once. This may be a read error: a much more frequent sequence differs by one nucleotide. The CDR3 protein is CASSSGENEKLFF. CDR3 nucleotide sequence: TGTGCCAGCAGCTCAGGGGAGAATGAAAAACTGTTTTTT. The chain employs TRBV7-2 and TRBJ1-4, with D maybe TRBD1 (6 bases). Germline V gene lookup returns CDR1 SGHTA and CDR2 FQGNSA. Trimming shortened V by 4 bases and J by 5 bases, and 8 bases separated the two germline ends. This CDR3 contains 13 residues.

This clonotype turned up a few times. The J gene is TRBJ1-1, the V gene TRBV10-3; 7 nucleotides line up with TRBD1. The CDR3 is made up of 12 amino acids. The V gene's germline CDR1 is ENHRY and CDR2 SYGVKD. The junction had 3 bases not matched to a gene; V was cut back by 6 bases and J by 5 bases. The CDR3 nucleotides read TGTGCCATCAGAGGACAGGATACTGAAGCTTTCTTT. Residues: CAIRGQDTEAFF.

The chain links TRBV5-5 to TRBJ2-3; TRBD2 might be the D (5 bases). CDR3 size: 14 residues. Germline CDR1 and CDR2: SGHKS and YYEKEE (reference sequence). V gave up 4 bases and J gave up 7 bases, with 16 bases separating them. The CDR3 is CASSPGPSIYTQYF. The CDR3 coding sequence is TGTGCCAGCAGCCCCGGGCCTAGCATTTATACGCAGTATTTT.

The rearrangement links TRBV7-6 to TRBJ2-5; D is undetermined. V was clipped by 1 base and J by 2 bases, with 11 bases between them. The germline gives CDR1 SGHVS, CDR2 FNYEAQ. This CDR3 contains 15 residues. In DNA, the CDR3 is TGTGCCAGCAGCTTAGAAGTCCCCCAACAAGAGACCCAGTACTTC. As protein: CASSLEVPQQETQYF.

This clonotype was recorded a few times. This chain links TRBV5-1 with TRBJ2-1, with 9 bases aligning to TRBD2. Germline trimming cut 7 bases from V and 9 bases from J; bases unmatched to any gene: 8. This CDR3 spans 13 amino acids. CDR1 and CDR2 from the germline V gene are SGHRS and YFSETQ. CDR3: CASGREGRGEQFF. Written as DNA, the CDR3 is TGCGCCAGCGGGCGGGAGGGCCGAGGTGAGCAGTTCTTC.

The table lists this clonotype with a few counts. This chain uses TRBV20-1 with TRBJ2-5; TRBD2 is a possible D gene (6 bases). The V and J ends lost 0 bases and 5 bases respectively, with 7 bases between them. The CDR3 runs to 12 residues. From germline, CDR1 is DFQATT and CDR2 SNEGSKA (reference sequence). DNA of the CDR3: TGCAGTGCTAGAGATGGGAGGGAGACCCAGTACTTC. It is translated as CSARDGRETQYF.

The genes are TRBV30 and TRBJ2-3; 9 bases align to TRBD2. Looked up from germline, CDR1 is GTSNPN and CDR2 is SVGIG (reference sequence). CDR3 length equals 14 residues. Germline trimming cut 5 bases from V and 0 bases from J; bases unmatched to any gene: 3. The CDR3 DNA follows: TGTGCCTGGGACCTAGCGGGGAGCACAGATACGCAGTATTTT. Translating it yields CAWDLAGSTDTQYF.

The sample holds a few counts of this clonotype. This chain joins TRBV4-2 and TRBJ1-1, with D unresolved. The CDR3 extends over 14 amino acids. The germline CDR1 and CDR2 sequences are LGHNA and YNFKEQ. V lost 0 bases and J lost 0, with 5 bases in between. Written as DNA, the CDR3 is TGTGCCAGCAGCCAAGAACCTTTGAACACTGAAGCTTTCTTT. Amino acids: CASSQEPLNTEAFF.

The chain is built from TRBV6-2 or TRBV6-3 and TRBJ1-2, with a tentative D call TRBD1 (6 bases). This CDR3 has 16 amino acids. V lost 0 bases and J 8 bases, leaving 19 bases between the germline ends. CDR1 MNHEY and CDR2 SVGEGT come from the germline V gene. Written as DNA, the CDR3 is TGTGCCAGCAGTTACTCGATGGCGAGGGGGAGTGGAGGCTACACCTTC. Its protein is CASSYSMARGSGGYTF.

This clonotype was found a few times. The gene calls are TRBV7-2 and TRBJ2-7, with D possibly being TRBD2 (5 bases). Trimming took off 0 bases at V and 0 bases at J, with 12 bases between the two ends. CDR3 length equals 16 residues. CDR1 and CDR2 (germline): SGHTA, FQGNSA. This chain's CDR3 is CASSLAPGTSSYEQYF. In DNA form, the CDR3 reads TGTGCCAGCAGCTTAGCGCCGGGAACGAGCTCCTACGAGCAGTACTTC.

This clonotype was counted a few times. The genes are TRBV20-1 and TRBJ2-5, with D perhaps TRBD1 (5 bases). The CDR3 is 13 amino acids. Between the trimmed V and J ends, which lost 3 bases and 3 bases, there was a span of 11 bases. Germline V lookup: CDR1 DFQATT, CDR2 SNEGSKA (reference sequence). The CDR3 loop reads CSASRAGKETQYF. For the CDR3, the DNA is TGCAGTGCTAGTAGGGCAGGGAAAGAGACCCAGTACTTC.

This clonotype was observed a handful of times. The chain has TRBV4-2 and TRBJ1-4; no clear D. The germline V gene has CDR1 LGHNA and CDR2 YNFKEQ. The CDR3 contains 17 residues. Trimming stripped 0 bases from V and 4 bases from J, with 15 bases between. In DNA, the CDR3 is TGTGCCAGCAGCCAAGAGCAACCGACTGGCCGTAATGAAAAACTGTTTTTT. As protein: CASSQEQPTGRNEKLFF.

The chain combines TRBV6-1 with TRBJ2-3; D unclear. This CDR3 has 15 residues. V lost 8 bases and J 0 bases, leaving 15 bases between the germline ends. Germline V CDR1 and CDR2: MNHNS, SASEGT. The CDR3 DNA reads as TGTGCCAGCTCCTGGGCGGCAGGAAGCACAGATACGCAGTATTTT. Residues: CASSWAAGSTDTQYF.

In its sample, this clonotype was seen many times. The chain recombines TRBV11-2 with TRBJ1-2; D possibly corresponds to TRBD1 (6 bases). The ends were cut back, 5 bases at V and 1 base at J, with 23 bases in the middle. CDR3 length: 18 amino acids. The germline gives CDR1 SGHAT, CDR2 FQNNGV. The CDR3 DNA sequence: TGTGCCAGCAGCGCCCGCACCAGAAGGACAGACGTTAACTATGGCTACACCTTC. Translated, it gives CASSARTRRTDVNYGYTF.

This clonotype was seen a few times. The chain uses TRBV28 and TRBJ2-1, with 8 bases lining up with TRBD1. This CDR3 has 16 residues. The germline gives CDR1 MDHEN, CDR2 SYDVKM. Germline trimming cut 5 bases from V and 4 bases from J; bases unmatched to any gene: 10. CDR3 sequence: CASSGGTGLIYNEQFF. The CDR3 bases are TGTGCCAGCAGTGGAGGGACAGGACTTATTTACAATGAGCAGTTCTTC.